These T cell receptor beta chains were read from a single sample in a study of naive and memory T cell subsets. One entry per CDR3 protein, called by TCRdb with MiXCR from the 5' RACE reads. The table lists just over 25,000 distinct CDR3 sequences, approximately 24% of them singletons. The receptors originated from a female donor in good health. CDR3s include the opening cysteine and the closing phenylalanine or tryptophan.

TRBJ2-5 TRBV20-1 CSARGLDEQTQYF
TRBJ2-1 TRBV28 CASTSGGREDSYNEQFF
TRBJ2-4 TRBV2 CASRDRGLAKNIQYF
TRBJ2-1 TRBV18 CASSSIPSGYNEQFF
TRBJ2-7 TRBV29-1 CSVELGQGYQYF
TRBJ1-1 TRBV5-1 CASTAQTNTEAFF
TRBJ1-6 TRBV5-1 CASSLEGRGGSPLHF
TRBJ2-7 TRBV6-1 CAGRVASGSYEQYF
TRBJ1-1 TRBV29-1 CSVAQGWNTEAFF
TRBJ1-5 TRBV20-1 CSASTGRNQPQHF
TRBJ2-1 TRBV10-3 CAISTGQGAAYNEQFF
TRBJ1-1 TRBV6-6 CASRGTGVHTEAFF
TRBJ2-7 TRBV18 CASSPGLADYEQYF
TRBJ1-5 TRBV20-1 CSARDRKDRAGQPQHF
TRBJ2-1 TRBV7-9 CASSFGGSDHEQFF
TRBJ2-6 TRBV7-9 CASTQGTRPIGGGSVTGANVLTF
TRBJ1-4 TRBV20-1 CSARQGRILNEKLFF
TRBJ2-1 TRBV6-5 CASSRTGTGGLGGYNEQFF
TRBJ2-3 TRBV12-3/TRBV12-4 CASSFADTQYF
TRBJ2-7 TRBV6-1 CASKEDVRSYEQYF
TRBJ2-3 TRBV20-1 CSARDSSETQYF
TRBJ1-5 TRBV20-1 CSARAGFNQPQHF